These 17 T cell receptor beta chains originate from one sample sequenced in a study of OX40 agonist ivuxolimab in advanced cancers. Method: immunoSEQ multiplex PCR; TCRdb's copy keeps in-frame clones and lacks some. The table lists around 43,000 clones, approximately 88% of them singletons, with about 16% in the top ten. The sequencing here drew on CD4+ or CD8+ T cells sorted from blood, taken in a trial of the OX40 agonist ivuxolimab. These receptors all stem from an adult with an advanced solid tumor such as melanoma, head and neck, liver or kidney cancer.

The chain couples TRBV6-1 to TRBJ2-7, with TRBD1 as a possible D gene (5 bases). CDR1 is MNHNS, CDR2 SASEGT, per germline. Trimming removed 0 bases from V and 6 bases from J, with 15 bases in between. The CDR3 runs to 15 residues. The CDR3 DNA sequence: TGTGCCAGCAGTGAAGCGCAGGGCTACCTGGGCGAGCAGTACTTC. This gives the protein CASSEAQGYLGEQYF.

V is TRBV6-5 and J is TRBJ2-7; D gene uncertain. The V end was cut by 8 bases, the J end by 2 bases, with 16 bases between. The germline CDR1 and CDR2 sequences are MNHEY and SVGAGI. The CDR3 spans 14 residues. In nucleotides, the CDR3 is TGTGCCAGCGGTCCATACGACGGAGCCTACGAGCAGTACTTC. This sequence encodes CASGPYDGAYEQYF.

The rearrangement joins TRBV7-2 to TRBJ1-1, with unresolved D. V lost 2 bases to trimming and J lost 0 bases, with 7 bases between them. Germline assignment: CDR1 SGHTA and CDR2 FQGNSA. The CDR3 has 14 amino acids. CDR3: CASSLREMNTEAFF. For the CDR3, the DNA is TGTGCCAGCAGCTTACGGGAGATGAACACTGAAGCTTTCTTT.

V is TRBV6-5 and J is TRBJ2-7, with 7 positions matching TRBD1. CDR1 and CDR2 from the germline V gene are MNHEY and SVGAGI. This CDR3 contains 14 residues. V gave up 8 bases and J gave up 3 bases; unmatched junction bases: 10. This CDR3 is CASGFPGQSYEQYF. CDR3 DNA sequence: TGTGCCAGCGGATTCCCGGGACAGAGCTACGAGCAGTACTTC.

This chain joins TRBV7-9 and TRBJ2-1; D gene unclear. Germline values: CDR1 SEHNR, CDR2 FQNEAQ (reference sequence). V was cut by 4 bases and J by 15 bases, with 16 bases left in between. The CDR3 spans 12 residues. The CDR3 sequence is CASSYSIQNSFF. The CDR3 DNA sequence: TGTGCCAGCAGCTACTCCATCCAGAACTCGTTCTTC.

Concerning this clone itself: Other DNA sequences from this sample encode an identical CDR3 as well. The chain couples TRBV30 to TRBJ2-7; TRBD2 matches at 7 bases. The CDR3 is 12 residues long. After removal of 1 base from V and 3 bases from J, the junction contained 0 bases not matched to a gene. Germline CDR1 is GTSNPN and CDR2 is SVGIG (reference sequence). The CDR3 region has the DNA TGTGCCTGGAGTGGGACTAGCTACGAGCAGTACTTC. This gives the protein CAWSGTSYEQYF.

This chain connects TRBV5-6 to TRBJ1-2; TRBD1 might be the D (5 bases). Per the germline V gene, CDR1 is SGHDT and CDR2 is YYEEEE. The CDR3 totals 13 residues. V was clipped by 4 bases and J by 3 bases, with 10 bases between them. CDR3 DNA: TGTGCCAGCAGCGGGGGACTTGACTATGGCTACACCTTC. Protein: CASSGGLDYGYTF. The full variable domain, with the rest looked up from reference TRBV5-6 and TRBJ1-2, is DAGVTQSPTHLIKTRGQQVTLRCSPKSGHDTVSWYQQALGQGPQFIFQYYEEEERQRGNFPDRFSGHQFPNYSSELNVNALLLGDSALYLCASSGGLDYGYTFGSGTRLTVV.

The CDR3 nucleotides are TGTGCCTGGAGTGTCGGGGAGGGAAAACTGTTTTTT. Its protein is CAWSVGEGKLFF. The V and J genes are TRBV30 and TRBJ1-4; no firm D call. The germline CDR1 and CDR2 sequences are GTSNPN and SVGIG (reference sequence). Trimming stripped 0 bases from V and 10 bases from J, with 9 bases between. This CDR3 contains 12 residues.

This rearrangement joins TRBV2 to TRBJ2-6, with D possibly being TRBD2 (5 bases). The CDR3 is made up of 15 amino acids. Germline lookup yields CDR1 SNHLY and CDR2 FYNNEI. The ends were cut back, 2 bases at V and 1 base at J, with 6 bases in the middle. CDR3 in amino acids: CASSETGSGANVLTF. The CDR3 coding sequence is TGTGCCAGCAGTGAAACGGGGTCTGGGGCCAACGTCCTGACTTTC.

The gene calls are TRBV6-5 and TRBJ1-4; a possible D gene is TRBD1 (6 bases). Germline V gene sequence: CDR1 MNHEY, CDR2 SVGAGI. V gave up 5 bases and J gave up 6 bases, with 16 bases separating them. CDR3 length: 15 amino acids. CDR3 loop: CASSPTTGPDEKLFF. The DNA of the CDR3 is TGTGCCAGCAGTCCAACAACAGGGCCTGATGAAAAACTGTTTTTT.

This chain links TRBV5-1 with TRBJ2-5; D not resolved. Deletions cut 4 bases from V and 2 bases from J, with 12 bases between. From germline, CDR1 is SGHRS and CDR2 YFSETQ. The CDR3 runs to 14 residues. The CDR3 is CASSGKRNQETQYF. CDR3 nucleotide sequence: TGCGCCAGCAGCGGGAAGCGTAATCAAGAGACCCAGTACTTC.

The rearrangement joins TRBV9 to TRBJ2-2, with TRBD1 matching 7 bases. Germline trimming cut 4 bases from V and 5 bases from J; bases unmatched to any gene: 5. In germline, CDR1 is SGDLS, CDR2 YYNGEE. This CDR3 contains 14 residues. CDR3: CASSLEGATGELFF. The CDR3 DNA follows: TGTGCCAGCAGCCTTGAGGGGGCTACCGGGGAGCTGTTTTTT.

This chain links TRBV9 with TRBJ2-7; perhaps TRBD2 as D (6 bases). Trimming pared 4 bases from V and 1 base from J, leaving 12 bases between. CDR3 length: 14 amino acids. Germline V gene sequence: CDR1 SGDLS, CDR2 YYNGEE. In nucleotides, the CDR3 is TGTGCCAGCAGCCCCCGGGGGAGATCCTACGAGCAGTACTTC. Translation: CASSPRGRSYEQYF.

CDR3 in amino acids: CASSYLGGIYGDTQYF. CDR3 nucleotide sequence: TGTGCCAGCAGTTACCTCGGGGGCATTTACGGGGATACGCAGTATTTT. This sequence joins TRBV6-5 and TRBJ2-3; D tentatively reads TRBD1 or TRBD2 (6 bases each). V was pared by 2 bases and J by 6 bases, with 18 bases between. The CDR3 loop spans 16 amino acids. Germline V gene lookup returns CDR1 MNHEY and CDR2 SVGAGI.

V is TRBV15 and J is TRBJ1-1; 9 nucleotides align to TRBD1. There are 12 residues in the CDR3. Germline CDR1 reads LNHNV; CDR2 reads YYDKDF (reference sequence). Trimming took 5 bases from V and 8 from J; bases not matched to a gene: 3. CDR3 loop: CATSGDRVEAFF. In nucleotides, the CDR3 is TGTGCCACCAGCGGGGACAGGGTAGAAGCTTTCTTT.

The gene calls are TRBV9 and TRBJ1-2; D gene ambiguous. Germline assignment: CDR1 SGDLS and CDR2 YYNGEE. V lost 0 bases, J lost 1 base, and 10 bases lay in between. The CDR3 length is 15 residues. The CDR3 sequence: CASSVGSPLNYGYTF. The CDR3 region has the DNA TGTGCCAGCAGCGTAGGATCTCCTCTTAACTATGGCTACACCTTC.

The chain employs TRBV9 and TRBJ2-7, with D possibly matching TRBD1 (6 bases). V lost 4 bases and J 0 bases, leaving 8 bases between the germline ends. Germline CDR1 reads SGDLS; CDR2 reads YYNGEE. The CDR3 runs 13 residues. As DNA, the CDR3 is TGTGCCAGCAGCCCGGACAGCTCCTACGAGCAGTACTTC. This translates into CASSPDSSYEQYF.